Following are 12 T cell receptor beta chains from one sample sequenced in a study of cytomegalovirus exposure and HLA in healthy donors. PCR was performed using 60 Vbeta and 13 Jbeta primers. Sequencing used immunoSEQ multiplex PCR; TCRdb keeps in-frame clones, though not all of them. This sample's clone table lists about 110,000 clones. The sample taken for sequencing was PBMCs. These receptors originate from a man aged 45-60 years in good health and CMV-seronegative.

The CDR3, as DNA: TGTGCCAGCAGTGAGACGACAGGGGGCGTTTATAGCAATCAGCCCCAGCATTTT. Its translation is CASSETTGGVYSNQPQHF. The chain has TRBV6-1 and TRBJ1-5; 10 bases map to TRBD1. V shed 3 bases, J shed 0 bases, and the junction held 8 bases outside the gene matches. The CDR3 runs to 18 residues. Germline V lookup: CDR1 MNHNS, CDR2 SASEGT.

CDR3 sequence reads: CASSYSGGRIDSPLHF. Here the CDR3 DNA reads TGTGCCAGCAGTTACTCGGGGGGGCGCATTGATTCACCCCTCCACTTT. The V and J genes are TRBV6-5 and TRBJ1-6; possible D gene TRBD1, 6 bases. Looked up from germline, CDR1 is MNHEY and CDR2 is SVGAGI. Trimming took 0 bases from V and 8 from J, leaving 14 bases between them. The CDR3 spans 16 residues.

V is TRBV6-5 and J is TRBJ1-1, with D maybe TRBD1 (6 bases). CDR3 length: 14 residues. The ends were cut back, 3 bases at V and 4 bases at J, with 12 bases in the middle. The V gene's germline CDR1 is MNHEY and CDR2 SVGAGI. CDR3 DNA sequence: TGTGCCAGCAGTTATTCAGGGGCGATCACTGAAGCTTTCTTT. Translated: CASSYSGAITEAFF.

This chain uses TRBV29-1 with TRBJ1-2; 7 nucleotides line up with TRBD1. Trimming removed 7 bases from V and 3 bases from J; junction bases left unmatched: 8. Germline values: CDR1 SQVTM, CDR2 ANQGSEA. The CDR3 sequence is 13 residues long. Written as DNA, the CDR3 is TGCAGCGGATGGGACAGCGAAGACTATGGCTACACCTTC. As protein: CSGWDSEDYGYTF.

This chain joins TRBV6-5 and TRBJ2-7; tentative D call: TRBD2 (5 bases). The V gene's germline CDR1 is MNHEY and CDR2 SVGAGI. This CDR3 region has 14 residues. Trimming removed 6 bases from V and 2 bases from J, with 14 bases in between. For the CDR3, the DNA is TGTGCCAGCAGCCCGGACGGAGGAGCCTACGAGCAGTACTTC. Translated: CASSPDGGAYEQYF.

The chain is built from TRBV18 and TRBJ1-3, with a tentative D call TRBD1 (6 bases). V lost 6 bases and J 3 bases, leaving 9 bases between the germline ends. Germline V lookup: CDR1 KGHSH, CDR2 LQKENI. The CDR3 runs to 13 residues. The CDR3 loop reads CASSPDSGNTIYF. Here the CDR3 DNA reads TGTGCCAGCTCCCCGGACAGTGGAAACACCATATATTTT. Full variable domain (outside the CDR3, taken from reference TRBV18 and TRBJ1-3): NAGVMQNPRHLVRRRGQEARLRCSPMKGHSHVYWYRQLPEEGLKFMVYLQKENIIDESGMPKERFSAEFPKEGPSILRIQQVVRGDSAAYFCASSPDSGNTIYFGEGSWLTVV.

This chain joins TRBV5-1 and TRBJ1-1; D may be TRBD1 (5 bases). This CDR3 has 14 amino acids. CDR1 and CDR2 from the germline V gene are SGHRS and YFSETQ. V was cut by 4 bases and J by 0 bases, with 10 bases left in between. Written as DNA, the CDR3 is TGCGCCAGCAGCCCCGACAGCATGAACACTGAAGCTTTCTTT. This translates into CASSPDSMNTEAFF. Together with reference TRBV5-1 and TRBJ1-1, the CDR3 gives the full variable domain: KAGVTQTPRYLIKTRGQQVTLSCSPISGHRSVSWYQQTPGQGLQFLFEYFSETQRNKGNFPGRFSGRQFSNSRSEMNVSTLELGDSALYLCASSPDSMNTEAFFGQGTRLTVV.

The J gene is TRBJ1-2, the V gene TRBV2, with no clear D. Germline-derived CDR1 and CDR2 are SNHLY and FYNNEI. The CDR3 extends over 13 amino acids. V lost 4 bases, J lost 0 bases, and 6 bases lay in between. CDR3 nucleotides: TGTGCCAGCAGTGTCGGGGCTAACTATGGCTACACCTTC. This gives the protein CASSVGANYGYTF.

The chain is built from TRBV7-9 and TRBJ1-1, with 10 positions matching TRBD1. This CDR3 has 15 residues. Germline V CDR1 and CDR2: SEHNR, FQNEAQ (reference sequence). The J segment lost 8 bases and the V segment lost 4 bases, leaving 10 bases of the junction unmatched. The CDR3 region has the DNA TGTGCCAGCAGCTCAGGGACAGGGGTTGGCTCCGAAGCTTTCTTT. Residues: CASSSGTGVGSEAFF.

V is TRBV10-1 and J is TRBJ2-7, with TRBD2 matching over 7 bases. V was clipped by 6 bases and J by 0 bases; unmatched bases: 8. The germline V gene has CDR1 WNHNN and CDR2 SYGVQD (reference sequence). This CDR3 is built from 15 residues. Written as DNA, the CDR3 is TGCGCCAGCAGCCCCGCGGGGGACCGCTCCTACGAGCAGTACTTC. It encodes CASSPAGDRSYEQYF.

The chain employs TRBV6-5 and TRBJ2-7; D possibly corresponds to TRBD1 (5 bases). The V and J ends lost 4 bases and 4 bases respectively, with 17 bases between them. Germline V lookup: CDR1 MNHEY, CDR2 SVGAGI. The CDR3 extends over 15 amino acids. The CDR3 loop reads CASSWSQTATYEQYF. The CDR3 DNA is TGTGCCAGCAGTTGGTCCCAGACAGCCACATACGAGCAGTACTTC.

The rearrangement joins TRBV5-1 to TRBJ2-1, with D perhaps matching TRBD2 (5 bases). CDR3 length equals 14 residues. Trimming removed 3 bases at V and 2 bases at J, with 9 bases between. CDR1 is SGHRS, CDR2 YFSETQ, per germline. The CDR3 sequence: CASSYRGTYNEQFF. CDR3 bases: TGCGCCAGCAGCTACCGAGGGACCTACAATGAGCAGTTCTTC.